Below, one TCR beta chain is given with its context. The sample originates from a study of blood T cell repertoires in COVID-19. The J segment lost 2 bases and the V segment lost 5 bases, leaving 5 bases of the junction unmatched. The CDR3 runs 15 residues. Per germline, CDR1 KGHDR and CDR2 SFDVKD. Measured with immunoSEQ multiplex PCR; TCRdb has only the in-frame clones, and not every one. The sample yields around 120,000 clones, approximately 70% seen once. The TCR was taken from a man older than 75 with acute or convalescent COVID-19. The chain links TRBV24-1 to TRBJ2-3; TRBD1 matches 8 bases. Sequencing was performed on peripheral blood. The CDR3 here is CATSVRTGTTDTQYF. The CDR3 region has the DNA TGTGCCACCAGTGTTCGGACAGGGACCACAGATACGCAGTATTTT.